What follows describes a single T cell receptor (beta chain). Trimming removed 2 bases at V and 6 bases at J, with 19 bases between. The CDR3 length is 16 residues. This sample stems from a study of blood T cell repertoires in COVID-19. Study information: Specimens from acute and convalescent COVID-19 originated in the United States, Italy and Spain.

The table came from immunoSEQ multiplex PCR; TCRdb's copy has only in-frame clones and leaves some out. The table has 250,000 to 350,000 clones, around 87% seen once. The J gene is TRBJ1-2, the V gene TRBV23-1; tentatively, D is TRBD1 (6 bases). Being an ORF, TRBV23-1 has a function that is uncertain. This TCR was sampled from a woman aged 50 to 60 who had recovered from COVID-19. Specimen: peripheral blood. The CDR3 DNA reads TGCGCCAGCAGTCAACCCGAAGGACAGTCAGAAAATGGCTACACCTTC. Amino acid sequence: CASSQPEGQSENGYTF.